These 7 T cell receptor beta chains came from one sample sequenced in a study of cytomegalovirus exposure and HLA in healthy donors. The PCR was carried out with 60 Vbeta primers and 13 Jbeta primers. TCRdb's table, derived via immunoSEQ multiplex PCR, lists solely in-frame clones and lacks some. The table lists approximately 170,000 clones, about 64% of them singletons, with approximately 1.5% in the top ten. The sequenced sample consisted of PBMCs. The receptors come from a man aged 50 to 59 in good health and CMV-seronegative.

V gene TRBV6-6 combines with J gene TRBJ2-7, with 9 bases matching TRBD1. The V segment lost 6 bases and the J segment 2 bases; nucleotides outside the gene matches: 8. This CDR3 region has 15 residues. Germline V gives CDR1 MNHNY, CDR2 SVGAGI (reference sequence). CDR3: CASSFGQGRTYEQYF. The CDR3 coding sequence is TGTGCCAGCAGCTTCGGACAGGGGCGAACCTACGAGCAGTACTTC.

As to this clone: The junction shows a germline mismatch at one end, possibly a read error. The rearrangement joins TRBV11-3 to TRBJ2-3; 15 nucleotides line up with TRBD2. The CDR3 has 14 amino acids. The germline V gene has CDR1 SGHNT and CDR2 YENEEA. The CDR3 nucleotides read TGTGCCAGCAGCCTCACCGGGACTAGCGGGGGGATTCGGTTT. Translating gives CASSLTGTSGGIRF.

The chain combines TRBV7-6 with TRBJ1-4; TRBD1 agrees at 8 bases. Trimming at V came to 4 bases and at J to 0 bases, leaving 7 bases not matched to a gene. The CDR3 loop spans 17 amino acids. Germline V CDR1 and CDR2: SGHVS, FNYEAQ. CDR3 bases: TGTGCCAGCAGCTCGCGACAGGGGACCGCAACTAATGAAAAACTGTTTTTT. Amino acid sequence: CASSSRQGTATNEKLFF.

J is TRBJ1-1 and V is TRBV6-5, with D maybe TRBD1 (6 bases). The CDR3 extends over 15 amino acids. Germline assignment: CDR1 MNHEY and CDR2 SVGAGI. Trimming left V 6 bases short and J 1 base short, with 15 bases between. CDR3 region: CASRVGQITNTEAFF. The CDR3 DNA follows: TGTGCCAGCAGGGTCGGACAGATAACGAACACTGAAGCTTTCTTT.

This chain links TRBV15 with TRBJ1-2; D unclear. The V and J ends lost 6 bases and 7 bases respectively, with 18 bases between them. The CDR3 has 14 amino acids. Germline loops: CDR1 LNHNV, CDR2 YYDKDF (reference sequence). In nucleotides, the CDR3 is TGTGCCACCAGTACATCGAGGGCAGAATCTGGCTACACCTTC. Residues: CATSTSRAESGYTF. Complete variable domain (other parts from reference TRBV15 and TRBJ1-2): DAMVIQNPRYQVTQFGKPVTLSCSQTLNHNVMYWYQQKSSQAPKLLFHYYDKDFNNEADTPDNFQSRRPNTSFCFLDIRSPGLGDTAMYLCATSTSRAESGYTFGSGTRLTVV.

This chain joins TRBV7-9 and TRBJ2-7, with a weak D call TRBD1 (5 bases). V was shortened by 4 bases and J by 0 bases, with 7 bases between the two germline ends. The CDR3 covers 13 residues. The V gene's germline CDR1 is SEHNR and CDR2 FQNEAQ (reference sequence). CDR3 in amino acids: CASSSTDSYEQYF. Written as DNA, the CDR3 is TGTGCCAGCAGCTCGACAGACTCCTACGAGCAGTACTTC.

This rearrangement joins TRBV5-1 to TRBJ1-1; 7 bases are a match to TRBD1. CDR3 length equals 15 residues. Germline lookup yields CDR1 SGHRS and CDR2 YFSETQ. Trimming removed 0 bases from V and 0 bases from J; junction bases left unmatched: 2. CDR3 in DNA: TGCGCCAGCAGCTTGGAGGGACAGCTGAACACTGAAGCTTTCTTT. It specifies CASSLEGQLNTEAFF.